This is a list of T cell receptor beta chains from one sample in a study of blood T cells in healthy people across ages. TCRdb reanalysed the 5' RACE reads using MiXCR and keeps one entry per CDR3 protein. The data show over 950,000 distinct CDR3 sequences, roughly half seen once. The source material was blood. These receptors were obtained from a woman aged 60-75 years in good health. Both conserved end residues are part of each CDR3. The D gene is left open where the match is weak. Expanded clones are given a class, and other clones once, few, many or no size at all.

j_call,d_call,v_call,clone_size,cdr3_nt,cdr3_aa
TRBJ1-2,TRBD1,TRBV25-1,few,TGTGCCAGCAGCCTTCCGGGGACAGGGGGCTACACCTTC,CASSLPGTGGYTF
TRBJ2-3,-,TRBV12-3/TRBV12-4,-,TGTGCCAGCAGTTTTGAGGTGGGGTTCACAGATACGCAGTATTTT,CASSFEVGFTDTQYF
TRBJ1-5,-,TRBV7-9,few,TGTGCCAGCAGCTTAGGAGTAGGCAGGGACCCGAGGCAGCCCCAGCATTTT,CASSLGVGRDPRQPQHF
TRBJ2-5,-,TRBV20-1,-,TGCAGTGCCAAGACAAATCGGCTCCAAGAGACCCAGTACTTC,CSAKTNRLQETQYF
TRBJ2-3,TRBD2,TRBV7-2,few,TGTGCCAGCAGCCCCGGACTAGCGAGAGCGGTAGATACGCAGTATTTT,CASSPGLARAVDTQYF
TRBJ2-3,TRBD1,TRBV3-1,-,TGTGCCAGCAGCCCTTTTTATGGGGACAGGTCCGAGTCAGATACACAGTATTTT,CASSPFYGDRSESDTQYF
TRBJ2-5,-,TRBV7-2,-,TGTGCCAGCAGCTTAAGCAGTTTTCGGATCCCGTACTTC,CASSLSSFRIPYF
TRBJ1-2,TRBD1,TRBV29-1,-,TGCAGCGTTGGAGGCGGGACAGGGATATATGGCTACACCTTC,CSVGGGTGIYGYTF
TRBJ2-6,-,TRBV7-2,few,TGTGCCAGCAGCTTAGACGGGACCTCTGGGGCCAACGTCCTGACTTTC,CASSLDGTSGANVLTF
TRBJ2-5,TRBD2,TRBV4-1,-,TGCGCCAGCAGCCAAGGCGGGACTAGCGGGATTGGAGAGACCCAGTACTTC,CASSQGGTSGIGETQYF
TRBJ2-2,-,TRBV18,few,TGTGCCAGCTCACCTCAGTCGCGGGAGCTGTTTTTT,CASSPQSRELFF
TRBJ1-5,-,TRBV27,-,TGTGCCGGCAGTTTGTCCGGGGAGAGTCGAAATCAGCCCCAGCATTTT,CAGSLSGESRNQPQHF
TRBJ2-1,-,TRBV6-6,-,TGTGCCAGCAGTTTCTCCGCTAGCCCACCATACAATGAGCAGTTCTTC,CASSFSASPPYNEQFF
TRBJ2-1,-,TRBV5-1,few,TGCGCCAGCAGCTTGGCGGGCTGGGCGTGGTTCTTC,CASSLAGWAWFF
TRBJ1-6,-,TRBV20-1,few,TGCAGTGCTAGAGAGGGGGCAGTCGGTTGGCCACCCCTCCACTTT,CSAREGAVGWPPLHF
TRBJ2-3,-,TRBV29-1,few,TGCAGCGTTCGGTGGGGTGCGGGCGATACGCAGTATTTT,CSVRWGAGDTQYF
TRBJ2-5,TRBD2,TRBV4-2,once,TGTGCCAGCAGCCAAAAGAGTCGTTCCCTAGCGGGGGCCGGGGAGACCCAGTACTTC,CASSQKSRSLAGAGETQYF
TRBJ1-2,-,TRBV4-3,-,TGCGCCAGCAGCCAAGATACTTTCACTCTTTATGGCTACACCTTC,CASSQDTFTLYGYTF
TRBJ2-5,TRBD2,TRBV25-1,few,TGTGCCAGCATGATAGCGGGAGGAAAAGAGACCCAGTACTTC,CASMIAGGKETQYF
TRBJ2-1,TRBD2,TRBV10-3,-,TGTGCCATCAGTGAGTCGAAGGGGACTAGCGGGAGTGGTAATGAGCAGTTCTTC,CAISESKGTSGSGNEQFF
TRBJ2-7,-,TRBV20-1,few,TGCAGTGCTCCTCGTCAGTCGGGCGGAACCTACGAGCAGTACTTC,CSAPRQSGGTYEQYF
TRBJ1-4,-,TRBV7-2,-,TGTGCCAGCAGCGCCCGGGGGAATTCCGAAAAACTGTTTTTT,CASSARGNSEKLFF
TRBJ2-5,TRBD1,TRBV20-1,-,TGCAGTGCTAGGAACAGGGGGCTGGAGACCCAGTACTTC,CSARNRGLETQYF
TRBJ1-4,TRBD1,TRBV4-3,-,TGCGCCAGCAGCCAAGACTGGGACAGGGGCGACAAACTGTTTTTT,CASSQDWDRGDKLFF
TRBJ1-4,-,TRBV6-5,-,TGTGCCAGCAGTTACTCAGGCGATGAAAAACTGTTTTTT,CASSYSGDEKLFF
TRBJ1-2,-,TRBV20-1,-,TGCAGTGCTAGCGGGTTCAGCTATGGCTACACCTTC,CSASGFSYGYTF
TRBJ1-4,-,TRBV25-1,-,TGTGCCAGCAGTGAACGGGGGGGGGCAACTAATGAAAAACTGTTTTTT,CASSERGGATNEKLFF
TRBJ2-7,-,TRBV6-5,-,TGTGCCAGCAGTTACCCCACAGCCTCCTACGAGCAGTACTTC,CASSYPTASYEQYF
TRBJ2-7,-,TRBV20-1,-,TGCAGTGCTAGGGGTCCGTCCTACGAGCAGTACTTC,CSARGPSYEQYF
TRBJ2-7,TRBD1,TRBV6-2/TRBV6-3,many,TGTGCCAGCAGTGACCGCTCCGGACAGGCCTACTCCTACGAGCAGTACTTC,CASSDRSGQAYSYEQYF
TRBJ1-5,TRBD1,TRBV29-1,few,TGCAGCGTTGCCACAGGGGTAGACCCTACCGATCAGCCCCAGCATTTT,CSVATGVDPTDQPQHF